These 24 T cell receptor beta chains were sequenced from one sample in a study of blood T cell repertoires in COVID-19. Clones were read by immunoSEQ multiplex PCR, and TCRdb kept only the in-frame ones, dropping some. The sample has nearly 300,000 clones, approximately 84% seen once; the top ten hold roughly 1.6%. Material: peripheral blood. Receptors originate from a human donor with COVID-19, enrolled during active disease. The donor label of this sample is uncertain.

The chain employs TRBV7-3 and TRBJ2-5; 15 nucleotides line up with TRBD2. CDR3 size: 16 residues. The V segment lost 4 bases and the J segment 3 bases; nucleotides outside the gene matches: 3. Germline V CDR1 and CDR2: SGHTA, FQGTGA. In nucleotides, the CDR3 is TGTGCCAGCAGCTCGGGACTAGCGGGAGGAGAAGAGACCCAGTACTTC. Protein product: CASSSGLAGGEETQYF.

V and J are TRBV13 and TRBJ2-7; D is possibly TRBD2 (5 bases). CDR3 size: 16 residues. Trimming pared 4 bases from V and 1 base from J, leaving 17 bases between. Germline V gives CDR1 PRHDT, CDR2 FYEKMQ (reference sequence). CDR3 coding DNA: TGTGCCAGCAGCTCCGGACTTAATAGGCTTTCCTACGAGCAGTACTTC. Translating gives CASSSGLNRLSYEQYF.

This rearrangement joins TRBV5-1 to TRBJ2-7, with a weak D call TRBD2 (6 bases). Deletions cut 4 bases from V and 4 bases from J, with 9 bases between. Germline V gene lookup returns CDR1 SGHRS and CDR2 YFSETQ. The CDR3 runs to 12 residues. The CDR3 region is CASSQAGYEQYF. The CDR3 region has the DNA TGCGCCAGCAGCCAGGCGGGGTACGAGCAGTACTTC.

V is TRBV15 and J is TRBJ2-7; TRBD1 matches at 9 bases. The V and J ends lost 3 bases and 5 bases, in that order; junction bases with no gene match: 14. CDR1 and CDR2 from the germline V gene are LNHNV and YYDKDF (reference sequence). This CDR3 is built from 17 residues. Here the CDR3 DNA reads TGTGCCACCAGCAGGGGATCTCCGGGACAGGGCGTACACGAGCAGTACTTC. Amino acid sequence: CATSRGSPGQGVHEQYF.

This sequence joins TRBV9 and TRBJ2-7; 8 bases are shared with TRBD1. Trimming cost V 4 bases and J 0 bases; bases outside gene matches: 6. The CDR3 sequence is 15 residues long. Per the germline V gene, CDR1 is SGDLS and CDR2 is YYNGEE. The CDR3 reads CASSIGQGLSYEQYF. CDR3 sequence (DNA): TGTGCCAGCAGCATCGGACAGGGCCTCTCCTACGAGCAGTACTTC.

This clone came up many times. The genes are TRBV6-2 or TRBV6-3 and TRBJ2-7; TRBD2 aligns across 12 bases. J lost 3 bases, V lost 2 bases, and 8 bases had no gene match. CDR1 and CDR2 (germline): MNHEY, SVGEGT. The CDR3 runs 17 residues. Written as DNA, the CDR3 is TGTGCCAGCAGTTACCGCTCGACTAGCGGGGGATTCTACGAGCAGTACTTC. The encoded protein is CASSYRSTSGGFYEQYF.

The chain joins TRBV7-2 to TRBJ2-3, with a tentative D call TRBD2 (5 bases). V was trimmed by 1 base and J by 4 bases, leaving 9 bases between them. Germline CDR1 reads SGHTA; CDR2 reads FQGNSA. The CDR3 has 14 residues. The CDR3 loop is CASSLDRAADTQYF. CDR3 DNA: TGTGCCAGCAGCTTAGATCGAGCGGCAGATACGCAGTATTTT.

The chain employs TRBV4-1 and TRBJ1-5; D unclear. Germline V gives CDR1 MGHRA, CDR2 YSYEKL. The CDR3 length is 16 residues. V lost 3 bases to trimming and J lost 11 bases, with 23 bases between them. Here the CDR3 DNA reads TGCGCCAGCAGCCAGGTTGAGGGAATCTCCAGAGGGACCCAGCATTTT. Translating it yields CASSQVEGISRGTQHF.

V is TRBV28 and J is TRBJ2-2, with TRBD2 as a possible D gene (5 bases). The CDR3 length is 15 residues. Germline V gene sequence: CDR1 MDHEN, CDR2 SYDVKM. V shed 2 bases and J shed 5 bases, with 12 bases lying between them. DNA for the CDR3: TGTGCCAGCAGTTTACCGGGGTCCGTGACCGGGGAGCTGTTTTTT. It encodes CASSLPGSVTGELFF.

This chain joins TRBV5-1 and TRBJ1-2; D not resolved. The V gene's germline CDR1 is SGHRS and CDR2 YFSETQ. Trimming took 0 bases from V and 4 from J, leaving 10 bases between them. This CDR3 region has 14 residues. The CDR3 DNA sequence: TGCGCCAGCAGCTTGGGACAACAAAGCTATGGCTACACCTTC. It specifies CASSLGQQSYGYTF.

The chain combines TRBV10-3 with TRBJ2-5; 7 nucleotides align to TRBD1. There are 14 residues in the CDR3. CDR1 is ENHRY, CDR2 SYGVKD, per germline. V shed 6 bases, J shed 1 base, and the junction held 5 bases outside the gene matches. CDR3 nucleotide sequence: TGTGCCATCAGCCGAGGGGGCAGCCAAGAGACCCAGTACTTC. Amino acid sequence: CAISRGGSQETQYF.

V is TRBV11-2 and J is TRBJ1-1; D might be TRBD1 (6 bases). Per germline, CDR1 SGHAT and CDR2 FQNNGV. V was pared by 2 bases and J by 4 bases, with 14 bases between. This CDR3 is 15 amino acids long. The CDR3 DNA sequence: TGTGCCAGCAGCTTACGGCAGGGGCCGTCCACTGAAGCTTTCTTT. Its protein product is CASSLRQGPSTEAFF. The entire variable domain, with the rest obtained from reference TRBV11-2 and TRBJ1-1, is as follows: EAGVAQSPRYKIIEKRQSVAFWCNPISGHATLYWYQQILGQGPKLLIQFQNNGVVDDSQLPKDRFSAERLKGVDSTLKIQPAKLEDSAVYLCASSLRQGPSTEAFFGQGTRLTVV.

There are a few counts of this clone. V usage is TRBV19 and J usage is TRBJ2-2; possible D gene TRBD2, 5 bases. Between the trimmed V and J ends, which lost 3 bases and 6 bases, there was a span of 14 bases. CDR1 is LNHDA, CDR2 SQIVND, per germline (reference sequence). The CDR3 is made up of 15 amino acids. The CDR3 bases are TGTGCCAGTAGTATCCGACCAGACGGGGCCGGGGAGCTGTTTTTT. Protein sequence: CASSIRPDGAGELFF.

The V and J genes are TRBV7-3 and TRBJ2-3, with D perhaps TRBD2 (6 bases). The germline gives CDR1 SGHTA, CDR2 FQGTGA. Trimming removed 1 base from V and 2 bases from J, with 16 bases in between. This CDR3 comprises 17 residues. This CDR3 is CASSLSPGSLDTDTQYF. The CDR3, as DNA: TGTGCCAGCAGCTTAAGCCCCGGGAGCCTCGACACAGATACGCAGTATTTT.

The J gene is TRBJ2-7, the V gene TRBV19; 10 positions match TRBD1. The V gene end was trimmed by 10 bases and the J gene end by 2 bases; junction bases not matched to a gene: 8. Looked up from germline, CDR1 is LNHDA and CDR2 is SQIVND (reference sequence). The CDR3 has 14 amino acids. The CDR3 loop reads CATDAGTGAYEQYF. Here the CDR3 DNA reads TGTGCCACCGACGCCGGGACAGGGGCCTACGAGCAGTACTTC.

The CDR3 protein is CASSQDPGTSTDTQYF. The CDR3 DNA follows: TGTGCCAGCAGTCAAGATCCGGGTACCTCCACAGATACGCAGTATTTT. The rearrangement joins TRBV6-1 to TRBJ2-3, with D hard to call. Trimming left V 5 bases short and J 2 bases short, with 17 bases between. The CDR3 consists of 16 residues. Germline V gives CDR1 MNHNS, CDR2 SASEGT.

The chain is built from TRBV9 and TRBJ2-3; D is perhaps TRBD2 (6 bases). Trimming took 0 bases from V and 1 from J, leaving 21 bases between them. The germline V gene encodes CDR1 SGDLS and CDR2 YYNGEE. The CDR3 length is 19 residues. CDR3: CASSVEPPGRRGRTDTQYF. The DNA of the CDR3 is TGTGCCAGCAGCGTAGAGCCCCCCGGGCGGAGGGGACGCACAGATACGCAGTATTTT.

The rearrangement joins TRBV10-2 to TRBJ1-1, with D possibly matching TRBD1 (5 bases). In germline, CDR1 is WSHSY, CDR2 SAAADI. The CDR3 runs to 12 residues. Trimming removed 4 bases at V and 9 bases at J, with 12 bases between. This CDR3 is CASSGVTDKAFF. CDR3 coding DNA: TGCGCCAGCAGTGGGGTGACAGACAAAGCTTTCTTT.

This sequence joins TRBV18 and TRBJ2-7; D perhaps matches TRBD2 (6 bases). V gave up 4 bases and J gave up 0 bases, with 10 bases separating them. Germline V gene data show CDR1 as KGHSH and CDR2 as LQKENI. CDR3 length: 14 amino acids. The CDR3 nucleotides read TGTGCCAGCTCACTAGACGGGAGCTCCTACGAGCAGTACTTC. This gives the protein CASSLDGSSYEQYF.

The chain recombines TRBV12-3 or TRBV12-4 with TRBJ1-4; the match to TRBD1 covers 9 bases. Germline trimming cut 5 bases from V and 8 bases from J; bases unmatched to any gene: 3. This CDR3 region has 13 residues. The CDR3 spells CASSTGGAEKLFF. In DNA, the CDR3 is TGTGCCAGCAGTACAGGGGGCGCGGAAAAACTGTTTTTT.

The genes are TRBV4-3 and TRBJ1-5; perhaps TRBD1 as D (5 bases). The germline V and J ends were trimmed by 1 base and 7 bases, with 11 bases remaining between them. Germline lookup yields CDR1 LGHNA and CDR2 YSLEER. This CDR3 spans 14 amino acids. CDR3 loop: CASSQVGGGQPQHF. CDR3 coding DNA: TGCGCCAGCAGCCAAGTCGGGGGGGGACAGCCCCAGCATTTT.

This clone was detected only once. This rearrangement joins TRBV9 to TRBJ2-1; 9 bases map to TRBD2. CDR1 is SGDLS and CDR2 is YYNGEE in the germline V gene. With V trimmed by 5 bases and J by 1 base, 7 bases remained unmatched. The CDR3 runs 16 residues. CDR3 loop: CASRGASGASYNEQFF. CDR3 DNA sequence: TGTGCCAGCAGGGGGGCTAGCGGGGCGTCCTACAATGAGCAGTTCTTC.

This clone occurred a few times. The chain links TRBV28 to TRBJ2-5; 7 nucleotides align to TRBD1. The CDR3 covers 14 residues. The J segment lost 2 bases and the V segment lost 5 bases, leaving 5 bases of the junction unmatched. The V gene's germline CDR1 is MDHEN and CDR2 SYDVKM. In nucleotides, the CDR3 is TGTGCCAGCAGTCCACAGGGGTTACAAGAGACCCAGTACTTC. Encoded protein: CASSPQGLQETQYF.

The rearrangement uses TRBV29-1 and TRBJ1-1, with D perhaps TRBD1 (5 bases). Per the germline V gene, CDR1 is SQVTM and CDR2 is ANQGSEA. This CDR3 is built from 13 residues. With 4 bases removed from V and 5 bases from J, the gap between germline ends came to 14 bases. The CDR3 region has the DNA TGCAGCGTTGTTGGGGGGGAGAGGACTGAAGCTTTCTTT. This codes for CSVVGGERTEAFF.